These 26 T cell receptor beta chains originate from one sample sequenced in a study of T-cell reconstitution after alpha-beta-depleted transplantation in children. Molecular barcoding with unique molecular identifiers was used for the TCRbeta library. TCRdb reanalysed the PCR reads using MiXCR and keeps one entry per CDR3 protein. The sample records about 500,000 distinct CDR3 sequences, about an eighth being singletons. Sequencing used PBMCs, mostly from graft donor cells, obtained 180 days after TCRalphabeta/CD19-depleted stem cell transplant. Receptors were obtained from a female patient under 10 years old who had a stem cell transplant for aplastic anemia, so the T cells may come from the graft donor.

This rearrangement joins TRBV6-5 to TRBJ1-6, with a weak D call TRBD1 (5 bases). The germline V and J ends were trimmed by 2 bases and 7 bases, with 15 bases remaining between them. CDR1 is MNHEY and CDR2 is SVGAGI in the germline V gene. This CDR3 comprises 16 residues. The CDR3 is CASSYGRGGSNSPLHF. CDR3 bases: TGTGCCAGCAGTTACGGACGGGGGGGTTCGAATTCACCCCTCCACTTT.

In its sample, this clonotype was seen many times. The V and J genes are TRBV20-1 and TRBJ2-5, with a tentative D call TRBD1 (6 bases). The CDR3 has 13 amino acids. The germline V gene has CDR1 DFQATT and CDR2 SNEGSKA (reference sequence). V lost 0 bases and J lost 5, with 10 bases in between. The CDR3 DNA sequence: TGCAGTGCTAGAGAGACAGGATGGGAGACCCAGTACTTC. This encodes CSARETGWETQYF.

This clonotype came up a few times. The chain is built from TRBV7-2 and TRBJ1-6, with D possibly TRBD1 on 5 matching bases. V dropped 1 base and J dropped 8 bases, with 12 bases sitting between them. From germline, CDR1 is SGHTA and CDR2 FQGNSA. The CDR3 spans 15 residues. This CDR3 is CASSLESGEYSPLHF. CDR3 nucleotides: TGTGCCAGCAGCTTAGAATCGGGGGAATATTCACCCCTCCACTTT.

The rearrangement links TRBV29-1 to TRBJ2-5, with D possibly TRBD1 on 5 matching bases. The germline V and J ends were trimmed by 3 bases and 0 bases, with 14 bases remaining between them. CDR1 and CDR2 (germline): SQVTM, ANQGSEA. There are 15 residues in the CDR3. The CDR3 is CSVDPSVGDQETQYF. In nucleotides, the CDR3 is TGCAGCGTTGACCCATCTGTAGGGGACCAAGAGACCCAGTACTTC.

This clonotype came up a few times. V gene TRBV20-1 combines with J gene TRBJ2-2; the D is unclear. This CDR3 comprises 14 residues. Germline V gene lookup returns CDR1 DFQATT and CDR2 SNEGSKA (reference sequence). Trimming cost V 2 bases and J 5 bases, with 12 bases left between them. CDR3 protein: CSARRRTATGELFF. The CDR3 DNA follows: TGCAGTGCTAGACGAAGAACAGCGACCGGGGAGCTGTTTTTT.

This clonotype was seen more than once but under ten times. The chain joins TRBV15 to TRBJ1-1; unclear D gene. Germline loops: CDR1 LNHNV, CDR2 YYDKDF (reference sequence). CDR3 length: 17 residues. Trimming took 5 bases from V and 0 from J, leaving 19 bases between them. CDR3 nucleotide sequence: TGTGCCACCAGCCCTACCGCCGCGTACGCGTTGAACACTGAAGCTTTCTTT. Translated, it gives CATSPTAAYALNTEAFF. Combining the CDR3 with reference TRBV15 and TRBJ1-1 gives the whole variable domain DAMVIQNPRYQVTQFGKPVTLSCSQTLNHNVMYWYQQKSSQAPKLLFHYYDKDFNNEADTPDNFQSRRPNTSFCFLDIRSPGLGDTAMYLCATSPTAAYALNTEAFFGQGTRLTVV.

This clonotype was observed a few times. The V gene is TRBV12-3 or TRBV12-4, the J gene TRBJ1-2, with 9 bases fitting TRBD1. The CDR3 has 16 amino acids. V trimming: 4 bases; J trimming: 4 bases; junction bases outside the gene matches: 10. The CDR3 nucleotides are TGTGCCAGCAGTTCTATTTACAGGGGGCTTCCCTATGGCTACACCTTC. Protein: CASSSIYRGLPYGYTF.

This clonotype was observed a few times. The gene calls are TRBV15 and TRBJ2-7, with D perhaps given as TRBD1 or TRBD2 (6 bases each). The CDR3 is 18 residues long. Germline CDR1 is LNHNV and CDR2 is YYDKDF (reference sequence). V shed 1 base and J shed 0 bases, with 19 bases lying between them. CDR3 in amino acids: CATSRVRGPYISSYEQYV. DNA for the CDR3: TGTGCCACCAGCAGAGTCCGGGGGCCTTACATTAGCTCCTACGAGCAGTACGTC.

There are a few counts of this clonotype. One end of the junction fails to match germline, which may point to a read error. The chain couples TRBV20-1 to TRBJ1-1, with 7 bases identical to TRBD1. CDR1 and CDR2 (germline): DFQATT, SNEGSKA (reference sequence). This CDR3 is built from 13 residues. The CDR3 nucleotides read TGCAGTGCAAGAGTGCGGACAGGAAGTGAAGCTTTCTTT. Protein: CSARVRTGSEAFF.

This clonotype was detected ten times or more. The V and J genes are TRBV7-2 and TRBJ1-2; D possibly corresponds to TRBD1 (6 bases). Germline CDR1 SGHTA, CDR2 FQGNSA. This CDR3 has 13 residues. The ends were cut back, 3 bases at V and 4 bases at J, with 9 bases in the middle. CDR3: CASSFRQAYGYTF. Here the CDR3 DNA reads TGTGCCAGCAGCTTTAGACAGGCCTATGGCTACACCTTC.

The chain recombines TRBV7-9 with TRBJ1-1, with D unresolved. Germline lookup yields CDR1 SEHNR and CDR2 FQNEAQ (reference sequence). V was shortened by 1 base and J by 8 bases, with 8 bases between the two germline ends. CDR3 length: 12 amino acids. CDR3 sequence: CASSLDQWEAFF. The DNA for the CDR3 is TGTGCCAGCAGCTTAGACCAGTGGGAAGCTTTCTTT.

This clonotype was seen at least ten times. V gene TRBV3-1 combines with J gene TRBJ2-7; TRBD1 aligns across 12 bases. Looked up from germline, CDR1 is LGHDT and CDR2 is YNNKEL (reference sequence). The length of the CDR3 is 15 residues. Trimming at V came to 4 bases and at J to 5 bases, leaving 6 bases not matched to a gene. The CDR3 here is CASSRGTGGFHEQYV. The CDR3 DNA sequence: TGTGCCAGCAGCCGAGGGACAGGGGGCTTCCACGAGCAGTACGTC.

This clonotype was detected ten times or more. The chain joins TRBV29-1 to TRBJ2-4, with D tentatively TRBD1 (6 bases). The CDR3 is made up of 15 amino acids. Trimming removed 3 bases at V and 0 bases at J, with 12 bases between. Per the germline V gene, CDR1 is SQVTM and CDR2 is ANQGSEA. This CDR3 is CSVDPGTLAKNIQYF. The CDR3 nucleotides are TGCAGCGTTGACCCAGGGACACTAGCCAAAAACATTCAGTACTTC.

J is TRBJ2-2 and V is TRBV29-1; D is unresolved. The V end lost 7 bases, the J end lost 4 bases, and 10 bases lay between the germline ends. Germline lookup yields CDR1 SQVTM and CDR2 ANQGSEA. The CDR3 length is 12 residues. CDR3 region: CSARQLTGELFF. The CDR3 nucleotides are TGCAGCGCCCGCCAGCTCACCGGGGAGCTGTTTTTT.

This clonotype was seen a handful of times. The chain has TRBV27 and TRBJ2-2; 8 bases agree with TRBD1. The CDR3 sequence is 16 residues long. Germline V CDR1 and CDR2: MNHEY, SMNVEV (reference sequence). Losses at the gene ends were 8 bases for V and 0 bases for J; bases not matched to a gene: 8. The CDR3 sequence is CASGTGQGPNTGELFF. Here the CDR3 DNA reads TGTGCCAGCGGAACTGGACAGGGACCGAACACCGGGGAGCTGTTTTTT.

The chain joins TRBV6-2 or TRBV6-3 to TRBJ2-7, with 11 bases that match TRBD2. V was pared by 5 bases and J by 4 bases, with 13 bases of the junction left unmatched. This CDR3 has 17 residues. Germline loops: CDR1 MNHEY, CDR2 SVGEGT. CDR3 amino acids: CASSPASSGRIRYEQYF. For the CDR3, the DNA is TGTGCCAGCAGTCCTGCTTCTAGCGGGAGGATCAGGTACGAGCAGTACTTC.

This chain joins TRBV7-2 and TRBJ2-7; the D gene is possibly TRBD2 (6 bases). Germline CDR1 SGHTA, CDR2 FQGNSA. The V gene lost 1 base and the J gene lost 0 bases, with 10 bases spanning the gap. CDR3 size: 15 residues. The CDR3 loop is CASSLVGGNSYEQYV. The DNA for the CDR3 is TGTGCCAGCAGCTTAGTTGGCGGGAACTCCTACGAGCAGTACGTC.

This clonotype appeared a few times. The chain employs TRBV6-5 and TRBJ2-3; D possibly corresponds to TRBD2 (6 bases). The CDR3 is 15 residues long. V was clipped by 0 bases and J by 6 bases, with 13 bases between them. Germline V gene lookup returns CDR1 MNHEY and CDR2 SVGAGI. CDR3 sequence (DNA): TGTGCCAGCAGTTACTCGGACGGGAGTGGGGATACGCAGTATTTT. Amino acids: CASSYSDGSGDTQYF.

V usage is TRBV21-1 and J usage is TRBJ1-1. TRBV21-1 is a listed pseudogene. This CDR3 spans 14 amino acids. The CDR3, as DNA: TGTGCCAGCAGCAAAGGGTGGACTCCCCGTACAGCTTTCTTT. It yields the protein CASSKGWTPRTAFF.

This rearrangement joins TRBV19 to TRBJ1-2, with D possibly matching TRBD1 (6 bases). The CDR3 length is 15 residues. V was shortened by 6 bases and J by 4 bases, with 18 bases between the two germline ends. Looked up from germline, CDR1 is LNHDA and CDR2 is SQIVND (reference sequence). CDR3 amino acids: CASSPNPQGIYGYTF. For the CDR3, the DNA is TGTGCCAGTAGCCCCAACCCACAGGGAATCTATGGCTACACCTTC.

The CDR3 sequence is CSVDRGVGQGAGDTEAFF. DNA for the CDR3: TGCAGCGTTGATAGGGGTGTGGGACAGGGGGCCGGGGACACTGAAGCTTTCTTT. This chain links TRBV29-1 with TRBJ1-1, with 12 bases lining up with TRBD1. The V and J ends lost 3 bases and 3 bases, in that order; junction bases with no gene match: 14. This CDR3 region has 18 residues. From germline, CDR1 is SQVTM and CDR2 ANQGSEA.

This clonotype was seen many times. The chain joins TRBV5-1 to TRBJ2-1; D unresolved. Trimming removed 3 bases at V and 1 base at J, with 11 bases between. Germline assignment: CDR1 SGHRS and CDR2 YFSETQ. This CDR3 has 15 residues. The CDR3 DNA follows: TGCGCCAGCAGCTACCGTGGTGAATCCTACAATGAGCAGTTCTTC. Residues: CASSYRGESYNEQFF.

This clonotype was counted only a few times. The V call is TRBV7-9, the J call TRBJ2-2, with D perhaps assigned TRBD1 or TRBD2 (5 bases each). In germline, CDR1 is SEHNR, CDR2 FQNEAQ (reference sequence). V was shortened by 2 bases and J by 7 bases, with 8 bases between the two germline ends. The CDR3 extends over 13 amino acids. CDR3 DNA: TGTGCCAGCAGCTTAAGAGGGGACGGGGAGCTGTTTTTT. Its protein product is CASSLRGDGELFF.

In its sample, this clonotype was seen many times. The chain combines TRBV20-1 with TRBJ1-1; the D is unclear. Trimming removed 4 bases at V and 0 bases at J, with 12 bases between. Per the germline V gene, CDR1 is DFQATT and CDR2 is SNEGSKA (reference sequence). The CDR3 runs 14 residues. CDR3 sequence: CSATRPPVNTEAFF. CDR3 coding DNA: TGCAGTGCTACAAGACCACCGGTGAACACTGAAGCTTTCTTT.

This clonotype was counted once. One end of the junction varies from germline; a read error may be responsible. This chain uses TRBV9 with TRBJ1-3; D gene unclear. The V gene's germline CDR1 is SGDLS and CDR2 YYNGEE. The CDR3 loop spans 15 amino acids. DNA of the CDR3: TGTGCCAGCAGCGTAGAACCGGGGATCGGAAACACCATAAATTTT. This sequence encodes CASSVEPGIGNTINF.

This clonotype came up a few times. This chain joins TRBV20-1 and TRBJ2-7; 9 bases map to TRBD2. The ends lost 1 base at V and 4 bases at J; junction bases unmatched: 2. Per germline, CDR1 DFQATT and CDR2 SNEGSKA (reference sequence). This CDR3 is built from 13 residues. CDR3 coding DNA: TGCAGTGCTAGAGGTCTAGCGGGATACGAGCAGTACGTC. Translated, it gives CSARGLAGYEQYV.